A single sample gave rise to the 22 T cell receptor beta chains below, sequenced in a study of technical replicates of blood from a few donors. The repertoire was sequenced with immunoSEQ multiplex PCR; TCRdb's copy has only in-frame clones and lacks some. The sample holds more than 95,000 clones, roughly 96% seen once. The sequenced material came from T cells isolated from PBMCs. All receptors derive from a human donor in good health.

The V and J genes are TRBV6-6 and TRBJ2-3, with a tentative D call TRBD1 (5 bases). In germline, CDR1 is MNHNY, CDR2 SVGAGI (reference sequence). V lost 6 bases to trimming and J lost 0 bases, with 10 bases between them. The CDR3 is 14 amino acids. The CDR3 loop is CASSSTASTDTQYF. CDR3 bases: TGTGCCAGCAGCTCGACAGCTAGCACAGATACGCAGTATTTT.

This clone was seen once. Other DNA sequences in this specimen translate into the identical CDR3. V usage is TRBV5-4 and J usage is TRBJ1-1; D gene uncertain. The CDR3 contains 13 residues. Trimming took off 0 bases at V and 2 bases at J, with 5 bases between the two ends. Germline CDR1 SGHNT, CDR2 YYREEE (reference sequence). The CDR3 here is CASSLDRNTEAFF. CDR3 DNA: TGTGCCAGCAGCTTGGACAGAAACACTGAAGCTTTCTTT.

V is TRBV19 and J is TRBJ2-1, with D maybe TRBD2 (7 bases). V was trimmed by 2 bases and J by 6 bases, leaving 14 bases between them. Per germline, CDR1 LNHDA and CDR2 SQIVND (reference sequence). The CDR3 sequence is 15 residues long. The chain's CDR3 is CASSISGGGLNEQFF. CDR3 in DNA: TGTGCCAGTAGTATATCGGGCGGGGGCCTCAATGAGCAGTTCTTC.

The chain links TRBV10-3 to TRBJ1-1; a possible D gene is TRBD1 (6 bases). The CDR3 extends over 14 amino acids. Germline lookup yields CDR1 ENHRY and CDR2 SYGVKD. V was pared by 2 bases and J by 3 bases, with 10 bases between. CDR3: CAISERGGDTEAFF. CDR3 in DNA: TGTGCCATCAGTGAGAGGGGGGGGGACACTGAAGCTTTCTTT.

About this clone itself: A read error may produce the germline difference seen at one junction end. V usage is TRBV6-5 and J usage is TRBJ2-7; 8 bases line up with TRBD1. The CDR3 loop spans 15 amino acids. In germline, CDR1 is MNHEY, CDR2 SVGAGI. CDR3 amino acids: CASSRTGYSSSEQYF. The CDR3, as DNA: TGTGCCAGCAGCCGGACAGGGTATAGCTCCTCCGAGCAGTACTTC.

This sequence joins TRBV7-9 and TRBJ2-2; D is undetermined. Trimming shortened V by 5 bases and J by 3 bases, and 19 bases separated the two germline ends. Germline values: CDR1 SEHNR, CDR2 FQNEAQ (reference sequence). CDR3 length equals 17 residues. The CDR3, as DNA: TGTGCCAGCAGCCCCAAAGATTGGGCAGGTGACACCGGGGAGCTGTTTTTT. It yields the protein CASSPKDWAGDTGELFF.

V usage is TRBV9 and J usage is TRBJ2-3; TRBD2 matches at 7 bases. The V gene's germline CDR1 is SGDLS and CDR2 YYNGEE. J lost 0 bases, V lost 7 bases, and 11 bases had no gene match. This CDR3 has 16 residues. CDR3 bases: TGTGCCAGCCGCCCACCGGGGCGGGGGAGCACAGATACGCAGTATTTT. Translation: CASRPPGRGSTDTQYF.

The V and J genes are TRBV28 and TRBJ2-1; 9 bases match TRBD1. Germline values: CDR1 MDHEN, CDR2 SYDVKM. This CDR3 comprises 15 residues. With V trimmed by 6 bases and J by 3 bases, 6 bases remained unmatched. The DNA of the CDR3 is TGTGCCAGCAGAATCCGGACAGGGGACTACAATGAGCAGTTCTTC. Translated, it gives CASRIRTGDYNEQFF.

This chain uses TRBV18 with TRBJ2-1, with TRBD1 as a possible D gene (5 bases). This CDR3 comprises 16 residues. Trimming removed 5 bases at V and 6 bases at J, with 20 bases between. Germline lookup yields CDR1 KGHSH and CDR2 LQKENI. The CDR3 sequence: CASSITQTSRANEQFF. As DNA, the CDR3 is TGTGCCAGCTCAATTACACAGACAAGCAGGGCCAATGAGCAGTTCTTC.

The rearrangement links TRBV18 to TRBJ1-1; TRBD1 is a possible D gene (6 bases). Germline V gives CDR1 KGHSH, CDR2 LQKENI. Between the trimmed V and J ends, which lost 4 bases and 4 bases, there was a span of 7 bases. The CDR3 runs to 12 residues. The CDR3 loop is CASSLGATEAFF. The CDR3 DNA follows: TGTGCCAGCTCACTGGGGGCCACTGAAGCTTTCTTT.

The sample holds one count of this clone. The chain couples TRBV2 to TRBJ1-2; 7 bases agree with TRBD1. With 11 bases clipped from V and 4 bases from J, the junction kept 7 bases outside the gene matches. Germline V gives CDR1 SNHLY, CDR2 FYNNEI. The CDR3 extends over 12 amino acids. DNA of the CDR3: TGTGCCGTACCGACAGGGATCTATGGCTACACCTTC. It yields the protein CAVPTGIYGYTF.

The rearrangement links TRBV5-1 to TRBJ1-1; D possibly corresponds to TRBD1 (5 bases). Looked up from germline, CDR1 is SGHRS and CDR2 is YFSETQ. V lost 3 bases and J lost 0, with 9 bases in between. CDR3 size: 14 residues. CDR3 nucleotides: TGCGCCAGCAGCTATGACAGCATGAACACTGAAGCTTTCTTT. Its translation: CASSYDSMNTEAFF.

The chain has TRBV5-4 and TRBJ1-1; D is uncertain. The CDR3 runs 15 residues. The V gene lost 0 bases and the J gene lost 4 bases, with 13 bases spanning the gap. Looked up from germline, CDR1 is SGHNT and CDR2 is YYREEE (reference sequence). Here the CDR3 reads CASSLDSGSGTEAFF. The CDR3 DNA is TGTGCCAGCAGCTTGGATTCGGGGTCGGGCACTGAAGCTTTCTTT.

The chain employs TRBV2 and TRBJ1-6, with D possibly being TRBD1 (5 bases). There are 15 residues in the CDR3. Trimming shortened V by 8 bases and J by 9 bases, and 20 bases separated the two germline ends. Germline V lookup: CDR1 SNHLY, CDR2 FYNNEI. CDR3 DNA: TGTGCCAGCGGGGGGGGAAACTATAATAGTTCACCCCTCCACTTT. Its protein product is CASGGGNYNSSPLHF.

The V call is TRBV2, the J call TRBJ2-1; TRBD2 matches 12 bases. CDR1 and CDR2 from the germline V gene are SNHLY and FYNNEI. This CDR3 comprises 18 residues. The V and J ends lost 3 bases and 0 bases, in that order; junction bases with no gene match: 6. The CDR3 sequence is CASSDILAGGSSYNEQFF. CDR3 DNA sequence: TGTGCCAGCAGTGATATCCTAGCGGGAGGGAGCTCCTACAATGAGCAGTTCTTC.

The chain recombines TRBV6-5 with TRBJ2-7; weak D call: TRBD2 (5 bases). The V and J ends lost 6 bases and 4 bases respectively, with 19 bases between them. The CDR3 totals 15 residues. Germline V gene lookup returns CDR1 MNHEY and CDR2 SVGAGI. The CDR3 sequence: CASSLSPSDSYEQYF. The DNA for the CDR3 is TGTGCCAGCAGCCTATCCCCCTCGGACTCTTACGAGCAGTACTTC.

The chain carries TRBV29-1 and TRBJ2-3; D is perhaps TRBD2 (5 bases). The V gene's germline CDR1 is SQVTM and CDR2 ANQGSEA. CDR3 length equals 13 residues. The CDR3 region is CSLTGVNTDTQYF. CDR3 nucleotides: TGCAGTCTTACCGGGGTCAACACAGATACGCAGTATTTT.

J is TRBJ2-2 and V is TRBV4-1; 11 nucleotides line up with TRBD1. This CDR3 spans 15 amino acids. J lost 6 bases, V lost 4 bases, and 4 bases had no gene match. Germline V gives CDR1 MGHRA, CDR2 YSYEKL. The chain's CDR3 is CASSLRTGGSGELFF. CDR3 in DNA: TGCGCCAGCAGCCTCCGGACAGGGGGCTCCGGGGAGCTGTTTTTT.

The gene calls are TRBV18 and TRBJ1-3; D is ambiguous. The germline gives CDR1 KGHSH, CDR2 LQKENI. V gave up 6 bases and J gave up 1 base, with 4 bases separating them. The CDR3 runs 12 residues. The CDR3 loop is CASSQSGNTIYF. DNA of the CDR3: TGTGCCAGCTCCCAGTCTGGAAACACCATATATTTT.

This chain links TRBV15 with TRBJ1-5, with TRBD1 identical over 7 bases. J lost 4 bases, V lost 5 bases, and 8 bases had no gene match. Per germline, CDR1 LNHNV and CDR2 YYDKDF (reference sequence). The CDR3 is 15 amino acids. CDR3 sequence: CATSLETGANQPQHF. The CDR3 nucleotides are TGTGCCACCAGCTTGGAAACAGGGGCGAATCAGCCCCAGCATTTT.

The DNA of the CDR3 is TGCGCCAGCAGCTTGGCTAGCCAGATGAACACTGAAGCTTTCTTT. Its translation: CASSLASQMNTEAFF. J is TRBJ1-1 and V is TRBV5-1; no firm D call. V lost 0 bases to trimming and J lost 0 bases, with 9 bases between them. The CDR3 sequence is 15 residues long. Germline CDR1 and CDR2: SGHRS and YFSETQ.

The CDR3 sequence is CASSSTGTGEGYTF. The CDR3 nucleotides read TGTGCCAGCAGTTCCACCGGGACAGGGGAGGGCTACACCTTC. The chain uses TRBV28 and TRBJ1-2; TRBD1 matches 10 bases. V lost 4 bases and J lost 8; bases outside the gene matches: 7. The CDR3 loop spans 14 amino acids. Germline CDR1 and CDR2: MDHEN and SYDVKM.